This paragraph reports one T cell receptor beta chain. The antigen is not known. The sample comes from a study of T-cell memory formation after mild COVID-19. The wider study: Each donor largely had its own TCR clusters.

General study findings and limits: In pre-infection memory, a portion of responding clones appeared, which suggested that cross-reactive memory joined. Contracting CD4+ clones lay largely in CM and EM, with CD8+ ones residing in EMRA.

From germline, CDR1 is LNHNV and CDR2 YYDKDF (reference sequence). The CDR3 is 15 residues long. The V and J ends lost 3 bases and 4 bases, in that order; junction bases with no gene match: 6. Using constant-segment primers, 5'RACE produced TCR alpha and TCR beta cDNA libraries carrying sample barcodes and UMIs. Using its own MiXCR run on the 5' RACE reads, TCRdb lists one record per CDR3 protein. The repertoire holds about 140,000 distinct CDR3 sequences, with 11% to 15% as singletons. Source material: PBMCs or a T cell subset sorted from them (not recorded which). The chain combines TRBV15 with TRBJ1-1, with 9 positions matching TRBD1. This TCR derives from an adult woman who had mild COVID-19 (a few samples of this study predate the infection). Cell type and time point are not known. CDR3 protein: CATSSTGGAGTEAFF. In DNA form, the CDR3 reads TGTGCCACCAGCAGTACAGGGGGCGCGGGCACTGAAGCTTTCTTT.